These 28 T cell receptor beta chains share one sample of origin, sequenced in a study of cytomegalovirus exposure and HLA in healthy donors. The PCR was carried out with 60 Vbeta primers and 13 Jbeta primers. The protocol was immunoSEQ multiplex PCR, while the TCRdb copy is restricted to in-frame clones and leaves out a portion. The repertoire holds about 170,000 clones, with roughly four fifths as singletons. The sample taken for sequencing was PBMCs. Receptors originate from a woman aged 18 to 35 in good health and CMV-seronegative.

The sample holds a few counts of this clone. This rearrangement joins TRBV5-1 to TRBJ2-1; TRBD1 matches at 7 bases. Germline CDR1 SGHRS, CDR2 YFSETQ. Germline trimming cut 0 bases from V and 4 bases from J; bases unmatched to any gene: 4. The CDR3 runs to 15 residues. CDR3 protein: CASSLEGAPYNEQFF. CDR3 coding DNA: TGCGCCAGCAGCTTGGAGGGGGCTCCTTACAATGAGCAGTTCTTC.

This clone was seen once. V gene TRBV7-3 combines with J gene TRBJ2-6; TRBD1 matches 12 bases. This CDR3 is 17 amino acids long. The trim removed 4 bases at V and 4 bases at J, leaving 5 bases unmatched. CDR1 and CDR2 (germline): SGHTA, FQGTGA. The CDR3 here is CASSSGQGAGGANVLTF. CDR3 sequence (DNA): TGTGCCAGCAGCTCGGGACAGGGGGCTGGAGGGGCCAACGTCCTGACTTTC.

The chain couples TRBV18 to TRBJ2-3, with D possibly being TRBD1 (6 bases). The germline CDR1 and CDR2 sequences are KGHSH and LQKENI. V was cut by 6 bases and J by 0 bases, with 19 bases left in between. This CDR3 has 17 residues. The CDR3 loop reads CASSPVRQVTSTDTQYF. As DNA, the CDR3 is TGTGCCAGCTCCCCAGTACGACAGGTAACTAGCACAGATACGCAGTATTTT.

V usage is TRBV7-3 and J usage is TRBJ2-5; possible D gene TRBD1, 5 bases. TRBJ2-7 explains the end of the DNA better; the J call may be wrong. CDR1 is SGHTA and CDR2 is FQGTGA in the germline V gene. The CDR3 runs to 14 residues. The CDR3 DNA is TGTGCCAGCAGCTTAAGTGCAGGGCTTGGCGAGCAGTACTTC. Translating it yields CASSLSAGLGEQYF.

This CDR3 is CASSSGLLNTEAFF. The CDR3 coding sequence is TGTGCCAGCAGCTCCGGACTCCTGAACACTGAAGCTTTCTTT. The chain recombines TRBV7-3 with TRBJ1-1; D unclear. Trimming shortened V by 4 bases and J by 0 bases, and 9 bases separated the two germline ends. Germline-derived CDR1 and CDR2 are SGHTA and FQGTGA. This CDR3 is built from 14 residues.

CDR3: CASSGQADTEAFF. The CDR3 DNA sequence: TGTGCCAGCTCGGGACAGGCGGACACTGAAGCTTTCTTT. This rearrangement joins TRBV18 to TRBJ1-1, with 8 bases matching TRBD1. Losses at the gene ends were 6 bases for V and 3 bases for J; bases not matched to a gene: 3. The CDR3 contains 13 residues. The germline gives CDR1 KGHSH, CDR2 LQKENI.

The chain has TRBV27 and TRBJ2-7, with 7 bases that match TRBD1. V was pared by 4 bases and J by 0 bases, with 6 bases of the junction left unmatched. Per the germline V gene, CDR1 is MNHEY and CDR2 is SMNVEV (reference sequence). This CDR3 is built from 15 residues. The CDR3 coding sequence is TGTGCCAGCAGTTCAGCCCGGGACAGCTCCTACGAGCAGTACTTC. It encodes CASSSARDSSYEQYF.

V gene TRBV6-4 combines with J gene TRBJ2-1; D remains ambiguous. This CDR3 contains 15 residues. CDR1 and CDR2 (germline): MRHNA, SNTAGT. Trimming removed 0 bases at V and 0 bases at J, with 6 bases between. CDR3 nucleotides: TGTGCCAGCAGTGACTCGCCTAGCTCCTACAATGAGCAGTTCTTC. Encoded protein: CASSDSPSSYNEQFF.

The chain couples TRBV9 to TRBJ2-2, with D unclear. The V end was cut by 4 bases, the J end by 2 bases, with 12 bases between. CDR1 SGDLS and CDR2 YYNGEE come from the germline V gene. The CDR3 sequence is 15 residues long. CDR3 amino acids: CASSPKARNTGELFF. In DNA form, the CDR3 reads TGTGCCAGCAGCCCCAAAGCTCGAAACACCGGGGAGCTGTTTTTT.

The chain links TRBV28 to TRBJ1-5; maybe TRBD1 (5 bases). V was pared by 5 bases and J by 8 bases, with 22 bases between. Germline V gene sequence: CDR1 MDHEN, CDR2 SYDVKM. The CDR3 contains 16 residues. CDR3 DNA: TGTGCCAGCAGTGGGGGGACTCTCCTGACGAGTAAGCCCCAGCATTTT. It codes for CASSGGTLLTSKPQHF. Full variable domain (rest looked up from reference TRBV28 and TRBJ1-5): DVKVTQSSRYLVKRTGEKVFLECVQDMDHENMFWYRQDPGLGLRLIYFSYDVKMKEKGDIPEGYSVSREKKERFSLILESASTNQTSMYLCASSGGTLLTSKPQHFGDGTRLSIL.

The chain links TRBV11-3 to TRBJ2-1; a possible D gene is TRBD1 (5 bases). The CDR3 loop spans 16 amino acids. Trimming pared 0 bases from V and 4 bases from J, leaving 13 bases between. Germline V CDR1 and CDR2: SGHNT, YENEEA. The CDR3 reads CASSLDGTGLYNEQFF. The CDR3 DNA reads TGTGCCAGCAGCTTAGATGGCACAGGATTGTACAATGAGCAGTTCTTC.

The chain recombines TRBV6-1 with TRBJ1-5; 7 bases align to TRBD1. This CDR3 is 14 amino acids long. CDR1 MNHNS and CDR2 SASEGT come from the germline V gene. V lost 6 bases, J lost 9 bases, and 11 bases stayed unmatched. The CDR3 DNA is TGTGCCAGCAGGACGACAGGGCGAGTGTCGCCCCAGCATTTT. Amino acids: CASRTTGRVSPQHF.

The chain is built from TRBV28 and TRBJ1-5; D not resolved. V dropped 5 bases and J dropped 0 bases, with 11 bases sitting between them. The CDR3 has 15 residues. Germline CDR1 and CDR2: MDHEN and SYDVKM. The CDR3 protein is CASSPRGSSNQPQHF. CDR3 nucleotide sequence: TGTGCCAGCAGTCCCCGAGGGAGTAGCAATCAGCCCCAGCATTTT.

The sample holds a few counts of this clone. V and J are TRBV5-1 and TRBJ1-2, with D possibly being TRBD1 (5 bases). The CDR3 sequence is 14 residues long. Germline V gene data show CDR1 as SGHRS and CDR2 as YFSETQ. V was cut by 5 bases and J by 6 bases, with 17 bases left in between. The CDR3 coding sequence is TGCGCCAGCAGGGGTATCCTCAGGGTCCATGGCTACACCTTC. Protein: CASRGILRVHGYTF.

This chain connects TRBV5-1 to TRBJ1-1, with 9 bases aligning to TRBD1. This CDR3 region has 15 residues. Germline CDR1 reads SGHRS; CDR2 reads YFSETQ. Trimming at V came to 3 bases and at J to 2 bases, leaving 5 bases not matched to a gene. The CDR3 spells CASSWNTGGNTEAFF. In nucleotides, the CDR3 is TGCGCCAGCAGCTGGAATACAGGGGGCAACACTGAAGCTTTCTTT.

This chain connects TRBV14 to TRBJ2-7; 8 bases are a match to TRBD2. The CDR3 contains 15 residues. Germline-derived CDR1 and CDR2 are SGHDN and FVKESK. V lost 0 bases, J lost 6 bases, and 7 bases stayed unmatched. The CDR3 coding sequence is TGTGCCAGCAGCCAAGACGGGACTAGTCACCGCGAGCAGTACTTC. Translated: CASSQDGTSHREQYF.

The chain employs TRBV2 and TRBJ1-5, with no clear D. The CDR3 loop spans 14 amino acids. The V end lost 4 bases, the J end lost 2 bases, and 9 bases lay between the germline ends. Germline loops: CDR1 SNHLY, CDR2 FYNNEI. The CDR3 sequence is CASSGYQGNQPQHF. The CDR3 nucleotides are TGTGCCAGCAGTGGCTACCAGGGCAATCAGCCCCAGCATTTT. Based on the CDR3 plus reference TRBV2 and TRBJ1-5, the full variable domain is EPEVTQTPSHQVTQMGQEVILRCVPISNHLYFYWYRQILGQKVEFLVSFYNNEISEKSEIFDDQFSVERPDGSNFTLKIRSTKLEDSAMYFCASSGYQGNQPQHFGDGTRLSIL.

The V call is TRBV7-9, the J call TRBJ1-2, with a tentative D call TRBD1 (6 bases). V was pared by 4 bases and J by 0 bases, with 24 bases between. The germline V gene has CDR1 SEHNR and CDR2 FQNEAQ (reference sequence). This CDR3 region has 19 residues. The chain's CDR3 is CASSSPTIWGRGANYGYTF. The DNA for the CDR3 is TGTGCCAGCAGCTCCCCCACCATTTGGGGCAGGGGAGCTAACTATGGCTACACCTTC.

The chain links TRBV19 to TRBJ1-1; D unresolved. From germline, CDR1 is LNHDA and CDR2 SQIVND (reference sequence). V lost 5 bases and J lost 1, with 8 bases in between. The length of the CDR3 is 13 residues. The chain's CDR3 is CASSAQENTEAFF. The CDR3 nucleotides are TGTGCCAGTAGTGCCCAGGAGAACACTGAAGCTTTCTTT.

The J gene is TRBJ1-2, the V gene TRBV28; perhaps TRBD1 as D (5 bases). The CDR3 contains 14 residues. The germline CDR1 and CDR2 sequences are MDHEN and SYDVKM. V gave up 4 bases and J gave up 4 bases, with 13 bases separating them. Here the CDR3 DNA reads TGTGCCAGCAGTTCAGGCGGACATCCCTATGGCTACACCTTC. It translates to CASSSGGHPYGYTF.

The chain employs TRBV6-6 and TRBJ2-1; 7 bases fit TRBD2. The CDR3 covers 15 residues. With V trimmed by 2 bases and J by 7 bases, 8 bases remained unmatched. The germline CDR1 and CDR2 sequences are MNHNY and SVGAGI (reference sequence). CDR3 coding DNA: TGTGCCAGCAGTTACGGGTCGGGGGGAGGTAATGAGCAGTTCTTC. Amino acids: CASSYGSGGGNEQFF.

This chain joins TRBV5-1 and TRBJ2-3, with 8 bases that match TRBD1. The CDR3 has 14 amino acids. V was clipped by 5 bases and J by 4 bases; unmatched bases: 6. Germline values: CDR1 SGHRS, CDR2 YFSETQ. The CDR3 nucleotides are TGCGCCAGCAGTTACAGGGGGGAAGCAGATACGCAGTATTTT. Translating it yields CASSYRGEADTQYF.

The V and J genes are TRBV19 and TRBJ1-1, with TRBD1 matching over 11 bases. The junction had 1 base not matched to a gene; V was cut back by 4 bases and J by 3 bases. Germline loops: CDR1 LNHDA, CDR2 SQIVND (reference sequence). The CDR3 covers 14 residues. CDR3: CASSTGQGDTEAFF. As DNA, the CDR3 is TGTGCCAGTAGTACGGGACAGGGGGACACTGAAGCTTTCTTT.

The chain joins TRBV30 to TRBJ2-7; the D is unclear. CDR3 length: 11 amino acids. V lost 2 bases and J lost 1, with 3 bases in between. CDR1 and CDR2 (germline): GTSNPN, SVGIG (reference sequence). CDR3 DNA: TGTGCCTGGAGTCCTTCCTACGAGCAGTACTTC. Translation: CAWSPSYEQYF.

This clone has more than one count but fewer than ten. Additional DNA sequences in this sample encode the identical CDR3. The chain is built from TRBV5-1 and TRBJ1-3; no clear D. This CDR3 spans 14 amino acids. Trimming took off 0 bases at V and 0 bases at J, with 4 bases between the two ends. Germline CDR1 is SGHRS and CDR2 is YFSETQ. The CDR3 DNA reads TGCGCCAGCAGCTTGGGAGACTCTGGAAACACCATATATTTT. Translation: CASSLGDSGNTIYF.

CDR3 loop: CASSYPTGTEAFF. CDR3 in DNA: TGTGCCAGCAGTTACCCTACTGGCACTGAAGCTTTCTTT. The chain has TRBV6-6 and TRBJ1-1; no clear D. This CDR3 spans 13 amino acids. The V gene's germline CDR1 is MNHNY and CDR2 SVGAGI (reference sequence). Between the trimmed V and J ends, which lost 2 bases and 4 bases, there was a span of 8 bases.

V gene TRBV19 combines with J gene TRBJ1-1, with a tentative D call TRBD1 (5 bases). The CDR3 loop spans 16 amino acids. V was clipped by 6 bases and J by 0 bases, with 17 bases between them. Germline V gene lookup returns CDR1 LNHDA and CDR2 SQIVND (reference sequence). CDR3 amino acids: CASRGLHKGMNTEAFF. CDR3 in DNA: TGTGCCAGTAGGGGACTGCATAAGGGGATGAACACTGAAGCTTTCTTT.

The chain combines TRBV28 with TRBJ1-2; possibly TRBD1 for D (6 bases). V was trimmed by 6 bases and J by 5 bases, leaving 16 bases between them. CDR1 is MDHEN and CDR2 is SYDVKM in the germline V gene. This CDR3 comprises 14 residues. The CDR3 sequence: CASRSTGEGYGYTF. CDR3 DNA sequence: TGTGCCAGCAGATCGACAGGAGAGGGTTATGGCTACACCTTC.